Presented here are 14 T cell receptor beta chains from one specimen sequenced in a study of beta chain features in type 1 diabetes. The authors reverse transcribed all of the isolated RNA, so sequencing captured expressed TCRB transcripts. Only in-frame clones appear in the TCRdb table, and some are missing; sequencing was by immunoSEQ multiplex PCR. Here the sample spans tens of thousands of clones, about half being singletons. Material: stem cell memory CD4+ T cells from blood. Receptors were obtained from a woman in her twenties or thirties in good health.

The CDR3 is CATGREDGGYNEQFF. CDR3 DNA sequence: TGTGCCACTGGGCGGGAGGACGGGGGGTACAATGAGCAGTTCTTC. The chain has TRBV2 and TRBJ2-1, with TRBD2 matching over 8 bases. V trimming: 10 bases; J trimming: 4 bases; junction bases outside the gene matches: 12. The length of the CDR3 is 15 residues. Germline V lookup: CDR1 SNHLY, CDR2 FYNNEI.

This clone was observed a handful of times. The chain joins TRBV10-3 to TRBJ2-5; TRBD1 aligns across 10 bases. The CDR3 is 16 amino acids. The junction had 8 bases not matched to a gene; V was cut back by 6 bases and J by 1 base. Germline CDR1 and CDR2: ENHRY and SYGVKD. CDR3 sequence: CAISGRTGGGQETQYF. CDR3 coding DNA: TGTGCCATCAGCGGGAGGACAGGGGGAGGCCAAGAGACCCAGTACTTC.

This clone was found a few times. CDR3 DNA sequence: TGTGCCATCAGAGCCGGGACTAGCGGCTCCTACGAGCAGTACTTC. It codes for CAIRAGTSGSYEQYF. The chain joins TRBV10-3 to TRBJ2-7, with TRBD2 matching 11 bases. Germline V gene lookup returns CDR1 ENHRY and CDR2 SYGVKD. The length of the CDR3 is 15 residues. Trimming removed 6 bases from V and 0 bases from J; junction bases left unmatched: 4.

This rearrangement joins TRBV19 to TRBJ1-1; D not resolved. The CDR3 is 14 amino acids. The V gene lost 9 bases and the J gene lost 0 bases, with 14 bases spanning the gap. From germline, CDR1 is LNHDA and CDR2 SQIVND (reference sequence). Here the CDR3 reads CASLAGSMNTEAFF. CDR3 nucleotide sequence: TGTGCCAGCCTAGCGGGATCTATGAACACTGAAGCTTTCTTT. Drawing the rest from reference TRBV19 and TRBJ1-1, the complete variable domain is DGGITQSPKYLFRKEGQNVTLSCEQNLNHDAMYWYRQDPGQGLRLIYYSQIVNDFQKGDIAEGYSVSREKKESFPLTVTSAQKNPTAFYLCASLAGSMNTEAFFGQGTRLTVV.

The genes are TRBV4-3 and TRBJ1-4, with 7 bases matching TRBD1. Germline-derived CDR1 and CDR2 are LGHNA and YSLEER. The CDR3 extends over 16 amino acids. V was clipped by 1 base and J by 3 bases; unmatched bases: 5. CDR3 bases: TGCGCCAGCAGCCAAGCTTGGGACAGTTCTAATGAAAAACTGTTTTTT. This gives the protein CASSQAWDSSNEKLFF.

CDR3 DNA sequence: TGCGCCAGCAGCCAAGGCCGTACAGGGGGCGGAGGCCTCACCTTC. This codes for CASSQGRTGGGGLTF. The V call is TRBV4-3, the J call TRBJ1-2, with 9 bases lining up with TRBD1. Trimming took 1 base from V and 13 from J; bases not matched to a gene: 13. Germline CDR1 LGHNA, CDR2 YSLEER. The CDR3 is made up of 15 amino acids.

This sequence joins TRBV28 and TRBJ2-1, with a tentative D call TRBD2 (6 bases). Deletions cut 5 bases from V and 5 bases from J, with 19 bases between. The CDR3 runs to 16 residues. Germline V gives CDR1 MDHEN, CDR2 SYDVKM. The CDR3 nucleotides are TGTGCCAGCAGTAGCCCCCTAGCGAACTTACACAATGAGCAGTTCTTC. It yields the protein CASSSPLANLHNEQFF.

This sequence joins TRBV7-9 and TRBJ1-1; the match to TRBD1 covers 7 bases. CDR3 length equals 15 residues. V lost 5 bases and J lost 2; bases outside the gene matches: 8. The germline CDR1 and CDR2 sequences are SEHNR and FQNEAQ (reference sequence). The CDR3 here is CASSPNRDSNTEAFF. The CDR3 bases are TGTGCCAGCAGCCCAAACCGGGACAGTAACACTGAAGCTTTCTTT.

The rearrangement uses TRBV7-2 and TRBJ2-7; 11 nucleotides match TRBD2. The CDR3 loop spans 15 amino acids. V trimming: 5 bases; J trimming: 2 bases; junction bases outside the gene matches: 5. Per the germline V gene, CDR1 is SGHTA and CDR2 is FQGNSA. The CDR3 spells CASSTGLAVPYEQYF. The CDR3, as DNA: TGTGCCAGCAGCACGGGACTAGCGGTCCCCTACGAGCAGTACTTC.

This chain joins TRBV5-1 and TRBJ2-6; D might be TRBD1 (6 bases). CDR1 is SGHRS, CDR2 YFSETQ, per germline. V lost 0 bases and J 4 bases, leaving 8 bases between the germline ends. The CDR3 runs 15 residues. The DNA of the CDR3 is TGCGCCAGCAGCTTGGCTGGGACAGGGGCCAACGTCCTGACTTTC. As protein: CASSLAGTGANVLTF.

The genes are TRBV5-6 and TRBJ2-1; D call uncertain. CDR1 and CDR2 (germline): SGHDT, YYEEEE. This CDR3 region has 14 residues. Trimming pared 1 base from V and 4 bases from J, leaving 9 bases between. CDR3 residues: CASSLPSFYNEQFF. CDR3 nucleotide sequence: TGTGCCAGCAGCTTGCCGAGCTTTTACAATGAGCAGTTCTTC.

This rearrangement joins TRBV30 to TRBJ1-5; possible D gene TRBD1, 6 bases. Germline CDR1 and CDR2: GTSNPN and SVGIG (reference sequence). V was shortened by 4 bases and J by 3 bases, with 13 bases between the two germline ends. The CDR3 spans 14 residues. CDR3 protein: CAWTPDRVNQPQHF. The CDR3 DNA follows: TGTGCCTGGACCCCGGACAGAGTCAATCAGCCCCAGCATTTT.

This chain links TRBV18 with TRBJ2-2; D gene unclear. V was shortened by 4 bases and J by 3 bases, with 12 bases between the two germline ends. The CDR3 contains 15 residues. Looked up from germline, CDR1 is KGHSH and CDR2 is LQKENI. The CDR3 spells CASSRASWDTGELFF. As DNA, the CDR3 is TGTGCCAGCTCACGGGCTTCCTGGGACACCGGGGAGCTGTTTTTT.

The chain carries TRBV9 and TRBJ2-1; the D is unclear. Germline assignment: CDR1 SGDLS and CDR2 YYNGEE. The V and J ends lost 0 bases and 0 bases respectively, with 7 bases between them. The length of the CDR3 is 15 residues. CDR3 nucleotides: TGTGCCAGCAGCGTAGAGACTTACTCCTACAATGAGCAGTTCTTC. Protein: CASSVETYSYNEQFF. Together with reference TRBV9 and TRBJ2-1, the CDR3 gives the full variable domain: DSGVTQTPKHLITATGQRVTLRCSPRSGDLSVYWYQQSLDQGLQFLIQYYNGEERAKGNILERFSAQQFPDLHSELNLSSLELGDSALYFCASSVETYSYNEQFFGPGTRLTVL.